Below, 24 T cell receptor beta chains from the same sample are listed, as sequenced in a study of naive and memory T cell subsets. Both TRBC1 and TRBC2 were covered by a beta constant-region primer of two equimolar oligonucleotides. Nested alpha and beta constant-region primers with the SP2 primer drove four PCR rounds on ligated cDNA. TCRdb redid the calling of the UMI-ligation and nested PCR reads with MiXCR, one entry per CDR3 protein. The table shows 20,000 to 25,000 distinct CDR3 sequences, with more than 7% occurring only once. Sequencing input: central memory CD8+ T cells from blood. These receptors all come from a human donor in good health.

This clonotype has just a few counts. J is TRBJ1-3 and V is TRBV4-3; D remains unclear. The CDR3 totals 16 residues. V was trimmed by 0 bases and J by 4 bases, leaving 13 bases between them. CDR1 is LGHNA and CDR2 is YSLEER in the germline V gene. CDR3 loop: CASSQDWIAAGNTIYF. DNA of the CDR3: TGCGCCAGCAGCCAAGATTGGATAGCGGCGGGAAACACCATATATTTT.

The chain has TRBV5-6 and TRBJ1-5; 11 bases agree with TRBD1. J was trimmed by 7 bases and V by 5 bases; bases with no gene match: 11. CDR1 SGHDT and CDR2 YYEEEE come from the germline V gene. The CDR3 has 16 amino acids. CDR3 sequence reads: CASSSRTGGAGQPQHF. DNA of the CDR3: TGTGCCAGCAGTTCGCGGACAGGGGGCGCGGGGCAGCCCCAGCATTTT.

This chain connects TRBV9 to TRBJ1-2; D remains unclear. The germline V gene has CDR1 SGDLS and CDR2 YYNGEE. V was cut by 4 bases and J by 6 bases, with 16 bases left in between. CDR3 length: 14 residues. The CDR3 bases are TGTGCCAGCAGCCCGAATCGAGGGAGGAATGGCTACACCTTC. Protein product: CASSPNRGRNGYTF.

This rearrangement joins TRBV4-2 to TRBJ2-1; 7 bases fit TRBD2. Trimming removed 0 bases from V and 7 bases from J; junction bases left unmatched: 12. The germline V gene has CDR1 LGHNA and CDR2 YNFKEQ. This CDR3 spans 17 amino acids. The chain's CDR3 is CASSQDYGTTFDNEQFF. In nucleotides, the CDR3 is TGTGCCAGCAGCCAAGATTATGGGACTACCTTTGATAATGAGCAGTTCTTC.

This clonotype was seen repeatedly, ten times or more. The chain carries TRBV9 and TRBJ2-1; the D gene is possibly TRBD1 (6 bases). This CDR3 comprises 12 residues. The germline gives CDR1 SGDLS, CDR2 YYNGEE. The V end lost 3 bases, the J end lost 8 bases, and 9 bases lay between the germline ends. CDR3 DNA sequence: TGTGCCAGCAGCGACAGGGCCCATGAGCAGTTCTTC. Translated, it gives CASSDRAHEQFF.

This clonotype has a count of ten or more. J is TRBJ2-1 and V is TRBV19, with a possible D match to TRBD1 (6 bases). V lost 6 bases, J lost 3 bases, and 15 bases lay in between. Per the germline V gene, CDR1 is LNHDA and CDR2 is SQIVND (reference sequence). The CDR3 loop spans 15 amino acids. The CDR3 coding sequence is TGTGCCAGTAGCCCACCGGGACACTTCTACAATGAGCAGTTCTTC. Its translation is CASSPPGHFYNEQFF.

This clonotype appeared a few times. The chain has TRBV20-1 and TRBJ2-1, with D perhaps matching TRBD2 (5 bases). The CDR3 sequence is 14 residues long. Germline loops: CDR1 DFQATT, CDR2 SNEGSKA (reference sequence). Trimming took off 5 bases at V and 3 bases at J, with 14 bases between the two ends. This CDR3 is CSAASLRDYNEQFF. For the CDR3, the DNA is TGCAGTGCTGCGTCCCTCCGGGACTACAATGAGCAGTTCTTC.

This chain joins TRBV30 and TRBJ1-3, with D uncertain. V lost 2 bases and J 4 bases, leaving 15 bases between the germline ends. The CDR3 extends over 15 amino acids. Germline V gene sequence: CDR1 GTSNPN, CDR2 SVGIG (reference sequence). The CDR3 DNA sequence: TGTGCCTGGAGTTTCGAGGGCGCGACGGGAAACACCATATATTTT. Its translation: CAWSFEGATGNTIYF.

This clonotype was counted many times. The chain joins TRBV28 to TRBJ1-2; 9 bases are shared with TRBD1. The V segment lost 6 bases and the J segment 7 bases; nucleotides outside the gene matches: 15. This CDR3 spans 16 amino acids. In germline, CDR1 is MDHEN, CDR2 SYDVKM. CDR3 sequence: CASRIKRDREYFGYTF. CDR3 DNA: TGTGCCAGCAGGATTAAAAGGGACAGGGAATACTTTGGCTACACCTTC.

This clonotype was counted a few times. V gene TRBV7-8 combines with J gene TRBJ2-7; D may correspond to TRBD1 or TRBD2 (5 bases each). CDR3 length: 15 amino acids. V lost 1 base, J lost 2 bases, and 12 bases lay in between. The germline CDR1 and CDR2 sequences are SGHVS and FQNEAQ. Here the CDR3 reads CASSLGRDGTYEQYF. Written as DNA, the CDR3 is TGTGCCAGCAGCTTAGGCCGGGACGGTACCTACGAGCAGTACTTC.

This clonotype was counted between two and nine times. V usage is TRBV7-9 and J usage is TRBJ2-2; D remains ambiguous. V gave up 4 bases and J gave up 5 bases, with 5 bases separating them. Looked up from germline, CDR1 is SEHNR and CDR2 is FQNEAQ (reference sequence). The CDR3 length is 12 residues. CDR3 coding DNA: TGTGCCAGCAGCTCTTATACCGGGGAGCTGTTTTTT. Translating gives CASSSYTGELFF.

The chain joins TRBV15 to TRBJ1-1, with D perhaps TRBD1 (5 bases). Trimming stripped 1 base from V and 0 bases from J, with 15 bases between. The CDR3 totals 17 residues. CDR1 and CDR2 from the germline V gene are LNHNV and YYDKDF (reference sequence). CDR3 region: CATSRVGADPMNTEAFF. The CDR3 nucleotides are TGTGCCACCAGCAGAGTTGGGGCGGATCCCATGAACACTGAAGCTTTCTTT.

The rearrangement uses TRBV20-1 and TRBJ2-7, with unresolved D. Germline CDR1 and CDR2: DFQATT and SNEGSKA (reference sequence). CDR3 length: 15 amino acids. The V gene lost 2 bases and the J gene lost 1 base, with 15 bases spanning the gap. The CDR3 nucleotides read TGCAGTGCTAGAAAGGCGAAGACATATTCCTACGAGCAGTACTTC. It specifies CSARKAKTYSYEQYF.

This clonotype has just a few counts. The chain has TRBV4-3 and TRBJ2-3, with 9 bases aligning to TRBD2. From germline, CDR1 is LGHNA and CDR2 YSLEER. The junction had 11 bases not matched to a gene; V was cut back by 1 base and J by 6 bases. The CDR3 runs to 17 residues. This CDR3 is CASSQAWVAGVMDTQYF. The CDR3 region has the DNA TGCGCCAGCAGCCAAGCTTGGGTAGCGGGAGTTATGGATACGCAGTATTTT.

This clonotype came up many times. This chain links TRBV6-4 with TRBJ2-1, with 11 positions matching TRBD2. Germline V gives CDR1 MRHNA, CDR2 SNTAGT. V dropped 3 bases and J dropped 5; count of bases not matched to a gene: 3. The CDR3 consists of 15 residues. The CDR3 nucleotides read TGTGCCAGCAGTGAAGGGACTAGCGGAAACAATGAGCAGTTCTTC. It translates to CASSEGTSGNNEQFF.

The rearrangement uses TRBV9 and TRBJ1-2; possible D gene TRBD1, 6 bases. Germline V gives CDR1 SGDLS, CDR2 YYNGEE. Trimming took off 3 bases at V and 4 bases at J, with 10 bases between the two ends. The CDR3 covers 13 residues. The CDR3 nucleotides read TGTGCCAGCAGCGGGACAGCAAGCTATGGCTACACCTTC. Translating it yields CASSGTASYGYTF. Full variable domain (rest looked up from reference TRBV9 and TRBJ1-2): DSGVTQTPKHLITATGQRVTLRCSPRSGDLSVYWYQQSLDQGLQFLIQYYNGEERAKGNILERFSAQQFPDLHSELNLSSLELGDSALYFCASSGTASYGYTFGSGTRLTVV.

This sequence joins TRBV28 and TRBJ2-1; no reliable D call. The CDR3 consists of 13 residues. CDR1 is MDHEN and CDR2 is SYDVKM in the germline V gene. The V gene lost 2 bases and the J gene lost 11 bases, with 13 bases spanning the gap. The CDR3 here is CASSLTPKGQQFF. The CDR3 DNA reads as TGTGCCAGCAGTTTAACCCCGAAAGGGCAGCAGTTCTTC.

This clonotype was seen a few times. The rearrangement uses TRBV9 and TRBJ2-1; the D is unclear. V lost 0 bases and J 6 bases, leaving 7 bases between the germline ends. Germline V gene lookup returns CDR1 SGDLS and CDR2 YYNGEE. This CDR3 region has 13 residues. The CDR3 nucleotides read TGTGCCAGCAGCGTAGACCAGACCAATGAGCAGTTCTTC. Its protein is CASSVDQTNEQFF.

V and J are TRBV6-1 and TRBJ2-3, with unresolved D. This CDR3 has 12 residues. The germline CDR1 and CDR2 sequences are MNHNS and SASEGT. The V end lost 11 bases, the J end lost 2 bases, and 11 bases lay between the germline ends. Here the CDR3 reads CAAIEFTDTQYF. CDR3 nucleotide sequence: TGTGCCGCGATTGAATTCACAGATACGCAGTATTTT.

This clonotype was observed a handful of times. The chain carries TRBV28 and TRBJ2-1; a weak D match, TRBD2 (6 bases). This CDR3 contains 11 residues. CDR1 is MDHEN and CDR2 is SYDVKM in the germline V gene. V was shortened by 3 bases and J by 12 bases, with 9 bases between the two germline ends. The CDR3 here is CASSFGGMQFF. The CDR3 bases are TGTGCCAGCAGTTTCGGAGGGATGCAGTTCTTC.

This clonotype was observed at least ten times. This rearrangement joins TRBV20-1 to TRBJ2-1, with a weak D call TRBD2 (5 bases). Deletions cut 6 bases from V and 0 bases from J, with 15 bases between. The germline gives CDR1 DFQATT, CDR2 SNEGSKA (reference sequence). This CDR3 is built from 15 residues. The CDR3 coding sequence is TGCAGTGCGGCGAGTAGCGCGAGCTCCTACAATGAGCAGTTCTTC. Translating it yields CSAASSASSYNEQFF.

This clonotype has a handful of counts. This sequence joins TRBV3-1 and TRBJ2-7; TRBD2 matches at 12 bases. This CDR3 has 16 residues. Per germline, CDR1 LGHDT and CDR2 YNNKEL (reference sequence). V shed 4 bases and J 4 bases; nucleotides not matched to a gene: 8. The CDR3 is CASSPKTSGRRYEQYF. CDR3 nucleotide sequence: TGTGCCAGCAGCCCCAAGACTAGCGGGAGAAGGTACGAGCAGTACTTC.

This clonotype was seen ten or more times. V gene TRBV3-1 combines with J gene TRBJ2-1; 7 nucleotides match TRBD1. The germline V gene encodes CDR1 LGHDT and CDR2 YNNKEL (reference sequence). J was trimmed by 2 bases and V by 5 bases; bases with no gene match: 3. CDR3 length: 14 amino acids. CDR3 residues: CASSGTDTYNEQFF. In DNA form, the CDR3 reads TGTGCCAGCAGCGGGACAGACACCTACAATGAGCAGTTCTTC.

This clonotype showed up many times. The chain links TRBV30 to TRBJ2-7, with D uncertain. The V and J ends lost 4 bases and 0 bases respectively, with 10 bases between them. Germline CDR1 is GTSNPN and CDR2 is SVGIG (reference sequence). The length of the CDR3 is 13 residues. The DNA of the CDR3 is TGTGCCTGGATGGGCGGTAGCTCCTACGAGCAGTACTTC. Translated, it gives CAWMGGSSYEQYF.